The present entry profiles one T cell receptor beta chain with its context. The antigen is not known. PCR amplification relied on 60 Vbeta primers (plus 13 Jbeta primers). Profiling relied on immunoSEQ multiplex PCR, and the TCRdb table lists in-frame clones only, not all of them. This sample carries roughly 57,000 clones, with 9.5% to 15% going to the ten biggest clones. The sample originates from a study of cytomegalovirus exposure and HLA in healthy donors. With 6 bases removed from V and 5 bases from J, the gap between germline ends came to 19 bases. Germline CDR1 SGHTA, CDR2 FQGNSA. The CDR3 has 15 residues. Study conclusions and caveats: In vitro experiments confirmed that three CMV-associated chains were specific for CMV antigens. Earlier results showed most TCR beta V segments being productive about 87% or about 30% of the time.

Sequenced: PBMCs. The chain couples TRBV7-2 to TRBJ1-2, with TRBD1 as a possible D gene (5 bases). The TCR comes from a man aged 18 to 30 in good health and CMV-seropositive. The CDR3 spells CASRPTTGYTYGYTF. Written as DNA, the CDR3 is TGTGCCAGCAGACCGACCACAGGATACACTTATGGCTACACCTTC.